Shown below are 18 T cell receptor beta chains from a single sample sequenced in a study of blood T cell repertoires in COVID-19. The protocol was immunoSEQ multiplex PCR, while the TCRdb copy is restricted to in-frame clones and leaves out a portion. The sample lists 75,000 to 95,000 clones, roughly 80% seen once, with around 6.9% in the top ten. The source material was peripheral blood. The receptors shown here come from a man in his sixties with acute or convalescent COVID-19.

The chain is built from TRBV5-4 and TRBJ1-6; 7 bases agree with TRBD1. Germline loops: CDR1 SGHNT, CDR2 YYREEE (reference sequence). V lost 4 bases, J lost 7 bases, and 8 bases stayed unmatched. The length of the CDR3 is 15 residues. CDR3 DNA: TGTGCCAGCAGCCCGGGGACAGAGCTAAATTCACCCCTCCACTTT. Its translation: CASSPGTELNSPLHF. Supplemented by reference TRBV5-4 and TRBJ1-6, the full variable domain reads ETGVTQSPTHLIKTRGQQVTLRCSSQSGHNTVSWYQQALGQGPQFIFQYYREEENGRGNFPPRFSGLQFPNYSSELNVNALELDDSALYLCASSPGTELNSPLHFGNGTRLTVT.

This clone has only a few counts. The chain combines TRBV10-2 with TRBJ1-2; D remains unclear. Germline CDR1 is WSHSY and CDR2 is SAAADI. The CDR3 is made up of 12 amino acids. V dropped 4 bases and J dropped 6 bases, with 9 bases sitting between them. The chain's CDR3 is CASSGGGDGYTF. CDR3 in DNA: TGCGCCAGCAGTGGGGGAGGCGATGGCTACACCTTC.

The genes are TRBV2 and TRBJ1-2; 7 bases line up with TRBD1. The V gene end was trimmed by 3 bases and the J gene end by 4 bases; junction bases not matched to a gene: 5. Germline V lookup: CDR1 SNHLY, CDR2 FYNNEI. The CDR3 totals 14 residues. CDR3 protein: CASSEETGSYGYTF. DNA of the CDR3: TGTGCCAGCAGTGAGGAGACAGGGTCCTATGGCTACACCTTC.

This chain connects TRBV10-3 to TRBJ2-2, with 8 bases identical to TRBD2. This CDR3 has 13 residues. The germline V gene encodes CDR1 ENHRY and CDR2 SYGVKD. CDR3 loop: CAIGGAQTGELFF. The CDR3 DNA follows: TGTGCAATCGGGGGGGCGCAGACCGGGGAGCTGTTTTTT.

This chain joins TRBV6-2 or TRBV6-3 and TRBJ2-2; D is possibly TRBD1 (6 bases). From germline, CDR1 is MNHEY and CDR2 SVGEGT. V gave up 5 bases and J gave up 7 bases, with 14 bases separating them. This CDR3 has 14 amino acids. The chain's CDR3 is CASSVNRAGGELFF. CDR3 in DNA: TGTGCCAGCAGTGTAAACAGGGCTGGCGGGGAGCTGTTTTTT.

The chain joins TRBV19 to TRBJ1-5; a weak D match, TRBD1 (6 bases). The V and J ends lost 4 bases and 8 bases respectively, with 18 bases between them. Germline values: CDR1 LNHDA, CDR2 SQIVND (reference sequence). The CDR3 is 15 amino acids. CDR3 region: CASSRIGGLVEPQHF. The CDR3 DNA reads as TGTGCCAGTAGTAGGATCGGGGGGCTTGTAGAGCCCCAGCATTTT.

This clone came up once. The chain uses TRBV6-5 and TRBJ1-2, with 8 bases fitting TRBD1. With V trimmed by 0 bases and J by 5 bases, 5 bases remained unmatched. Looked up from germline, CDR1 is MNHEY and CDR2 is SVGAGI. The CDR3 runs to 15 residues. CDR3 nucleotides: TGTGCCAGCAGTTACTCGATTGGGACAGGATATGGCTACACCTTC. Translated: CASSYSIGTGYGYTF.

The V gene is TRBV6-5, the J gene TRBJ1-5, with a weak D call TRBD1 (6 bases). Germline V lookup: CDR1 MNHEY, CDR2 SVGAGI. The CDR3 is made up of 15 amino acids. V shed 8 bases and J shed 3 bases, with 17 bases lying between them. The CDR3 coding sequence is TGTGCCAGCGGGCCCTTGACAGGAGTCAATCAGCCCCAGCATTTT. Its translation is CASGPLTGVNQPQHF.

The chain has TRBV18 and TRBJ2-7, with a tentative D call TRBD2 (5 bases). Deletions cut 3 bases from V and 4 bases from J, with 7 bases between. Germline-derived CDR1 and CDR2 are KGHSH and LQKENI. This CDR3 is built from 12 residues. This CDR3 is CASSPRGYEQYF. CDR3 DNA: TGTGCCAGCTCACCTCGAGGGTACGAGCAGTACTTC.

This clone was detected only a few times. The CDR3 sequence is CSVATGVNQPQHF. CDR3 nucleotides: TGCAGCGTCGCGACAGGGGTCAATCAGCCCCAGCATTTT. The chain employs TRBV29-1 and TRBJ1-5; 8 bases are shared with TRBD1. V shed 6 bases and J 3 bases; nucleotides not matched to a gene: 4. The CDR3 loop spans 13 amino acids. The germline V gene encodes CDR1 SQVTM and CDR2 ANQGSEA.

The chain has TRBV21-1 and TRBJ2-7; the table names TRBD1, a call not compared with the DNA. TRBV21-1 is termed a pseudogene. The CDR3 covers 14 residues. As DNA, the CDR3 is TGTGCCAGGCTAATCGGGACAGGTCCTTACGAGCAGTACTTC. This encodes CARLIGTGPYEQYF.

CDR3 residues: CASGDTGMSNQPQHF. The CDR3 DNA is TGTGCCAGCGGAGATACAGGGATGTCCAATCAGCCCCAGCATTTT. The genes are TRBV2 and TRBJ1-5; a possible D gene is TRBD1 (6 bases). This CDR3 is built from 15 residues. The germline V and J ends were trimmed by 8 bases and 3 bases, with 17 bases remaining between them. The germline V gene encodes CDR1 SNHLY and CDR2 FYNNEI.

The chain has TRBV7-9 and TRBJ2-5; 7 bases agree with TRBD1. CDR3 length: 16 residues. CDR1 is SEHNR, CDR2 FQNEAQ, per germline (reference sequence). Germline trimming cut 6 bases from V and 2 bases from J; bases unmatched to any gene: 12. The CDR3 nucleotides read TGTGCCAGCAGGCCTCCCCGGGACAGCTTTCAAGAGACCCAGTACTTC. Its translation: CASRPPRDSFQETQYF. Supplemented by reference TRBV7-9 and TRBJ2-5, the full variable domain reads DTGVSQNPRHKITKRGQNVTFRCDPISEHNRLYWYRQTLGQGPEFLTYFQNEAQLEKSRLLSDRFSAERPKGSFSTLEIQRTEQGDSAMYLCASRPPRDSFQETQYFGPGTRLLVL.

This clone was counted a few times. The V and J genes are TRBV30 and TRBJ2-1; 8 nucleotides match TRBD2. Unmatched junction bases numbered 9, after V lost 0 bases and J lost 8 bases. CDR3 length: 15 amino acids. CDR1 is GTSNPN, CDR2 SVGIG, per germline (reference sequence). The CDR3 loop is CAWSVGLVLDDEQFF. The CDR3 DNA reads TGTGCCTGGAGTGTGGGACTAGTTTTAGACGATGAGCAGTTCTTC.

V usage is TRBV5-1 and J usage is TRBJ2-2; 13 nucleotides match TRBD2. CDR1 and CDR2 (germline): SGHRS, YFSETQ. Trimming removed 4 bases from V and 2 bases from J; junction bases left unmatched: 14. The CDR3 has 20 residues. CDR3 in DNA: TGCGCCAGCAGCGCGAGGACTAGCGGGGGTCGCTCGCTAAACACCGGGGAGCTGTTTTTT. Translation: CASSARTSGGRSLNTGELFF.

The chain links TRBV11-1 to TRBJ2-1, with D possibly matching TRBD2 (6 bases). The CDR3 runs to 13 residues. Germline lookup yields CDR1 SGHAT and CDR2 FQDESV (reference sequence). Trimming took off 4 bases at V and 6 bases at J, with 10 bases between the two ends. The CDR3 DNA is TGTGCCAGCAGCTCGGGACTCCGCAATGAGCAGTTCTTC. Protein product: CASSSGLRNEQFF.

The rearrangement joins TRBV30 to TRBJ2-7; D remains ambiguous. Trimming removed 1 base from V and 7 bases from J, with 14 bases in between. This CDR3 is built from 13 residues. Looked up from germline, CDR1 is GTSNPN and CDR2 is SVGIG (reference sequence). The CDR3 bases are TGTGCCTGGAGTGATACTCTCATGTGGGAGCAGTACTTC. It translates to CAWSDTLMWEQYF.

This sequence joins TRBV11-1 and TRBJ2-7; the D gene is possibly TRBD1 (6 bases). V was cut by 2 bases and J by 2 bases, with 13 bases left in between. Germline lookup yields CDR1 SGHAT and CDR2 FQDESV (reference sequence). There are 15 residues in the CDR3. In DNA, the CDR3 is TGTGCCAGCAGCTTAAGTAGGGACAAGACCTACGAGCAGTACTTC. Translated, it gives CASSLSRDKTYEQYF.